A selection of T cell receptor beta chains follows, all from one sample in a study of T cells in Graves' hyperthyroidism and ophthalmopathy. TCRdb redid the calling of the multiplex PCR reads with MiXCR, one entry per CDR3 protein. Found here are approximately 610,000 distinct CDR3 sequences, over 12% of them singletons; the top ten hold approximately 4.3%. The sequencing sample was made of blood. Every receptor here comes from a woman in her thirties or forties with Graves' ophthalmopathy. Both conserved end residues are part of each CDR3. D genes are given only for firm matches. The size entry is marked missing in some rows and otherwise reads once, few, many or a size class.

>TRBJ2-5|TRBD2|NA|TRBV3-1
CASSQSSGKQETQYF
TGTGCCAGCAGCCAGTCTAGCGGGAAGCAAGAGACCCAGTACTTC
>TRBJ1-5|TRBD1|many|TRBV12-3/TRBV12-4
CASSTSGGSQPQHF
TGTGCCAGCAGTACCTCAGGGGGGAGTCAGCCCCAGCATTTT
>TRBJ2-2|NA|many|TRBV6-1
CASSGQSTGELFF
TGTGCCAGCAGTGGACAAAGCACCGGGGAGCTGTTTTTT
>TRBJ1-2|TRBD1|NA|TRBV11-1
CASSSSSRDRVVGYTF
TGTGCCAGCAGCTCAAGCTCCCGGGACAGGGTGGTGGGCTACACCTTC
>TRBJ2-7|TRBD2|many|TRBV11-2
CASSYPASGTFEQYF
TGTGCCAGCAGCTACCCCGCCAGCGGGACTTTCGAGCAGTACTTC
>TRBJ2-2|NA|NA|TRBV30
CAWSEPGVLIGELFF
TGTGCCTGGAGTGAGCCGGGAGTTTTGATCGGGGAGCTGTTTTTT
>TRBJ2-7|TRBD2|many|TRBV2
CASSEDLAGEQYF
TGTGCCAGCAGTGAAGATCTAGCGGGGGAGCAGTACTTC
>TRBJ2-7|NA|many|TRBV12-3/TRBV12-4
CASSPNHYEQYF
TGTGCCAGCAGTCCTAACCACTACGAGCAGTACTTC
>TRBJ2-7|NA|many|TRBV4-3
CASSHAPGAYEQYF
TGCGCCAGCAGCCATGCCCCGGGGGCTTACGAGCAGTACTTC
>TRBJ2-7|TRBD2|many|TRBV7-8
CASSPSGRAWYEQYF
TGTGCCAGCAGCCCTAGCGGGAGGGCCTGGTACGAGCAGTACTTC
>TRBJ1-1|NA|NA|TRBV6-2/TRBV6-3
CVSRNPSGRAEAFF
TGTGTCAGCAGGAATCCGTCGGGGAGGGCTGAAGCTTTCTTT
>TRBJ1-5|NA|many|TRBV28
CASSFRGWGQPQHF
TGTGCCAGCAGTTTCCGGGGGTGGGGTCAGCCCCAGCATTTT
>TRBJ2-7|NA|NA|TRBV6-2/TRBV6-3
CASSPLSGEGTASYEQYF
TGTGCCAGCTCACCACTCTCGGGGGAAGGGACAGCTTCCTACGAGCAGTACTTC
>TRBJ1-2|TRBD1|many|TRBV15
CATSSREGALDGYTF
TGTGCCACCAGCAGTCGAGAGGGGGCTTTGGATGGCTACACCTTC
>TRBJ2-2|NA|many|TRBV18
CASSPRGLGTGELFF
TGTGCCAGCTCACCACGAGGGTTGGGAACCGGGGAGCTGTTTTTT
>TRBJ2-7|TRBD2|many|TRBV7-6
CASSQVGLASEQYF
TGTGCCAGCAGCCAGGTGGGACTAGCATCCGAGCAGTACTTC
>TRBJ2-3|TRBD2|many|TRBV28
CASRLAGTVSDTQYF
TGTGCCAGCAGGTTAGCGGGAACGGTGTCAGATACGCAGTATTTT
>TRBJ2-5|TRBD2|NA|TRBV13
CASSLNGRKQTQYF
TGTGCCAGCAGCTTAAACGGGAGGAAACAGACCCAGTACTTC
>TRBJ2-7|TRBD2|NA|TRBV11-2
CASSLEHGLAYGQYF
TGTGCCAGCAGCTTAGAACACGGACTAGCTTACGGGCAGTACTTC
>TRBJ2-7|TRBD1|many|TRBV28
CASSSRGLSYEQYF
TGTGCCAGCAGTTCCAGGGGGCTTTCCTACGAGCAGTACTTC
>TRBJ1-5|NA|NA|TRBV6-5
CASSYSSGADQPQHF
TGTGCCAGCAGTTACTCGAGCGGGGCGGATCAGCCCCAGCATTTT
>TRBJ2-5|TRBD2|few|TRBV18
CASSPASGSRETQYF
TGTGCCAGCTCACCCGCTAGCGGGAGCCGGGAGACCCAGTACTTC
>TRBJ2-2|NA|NA|TRBV27
CASSLNPVGELFF
TGTGCCAGCAGTTTAAACCCTGTCGGGGAGCTGTTTTTT
>TRBJ2-2|TRBD2|NA|TRBV11-3
CASSGGSGNTGELFF
TGTGCCAGCAGCGGCGGGAGTGGGAACACCGGGGAGCTGTTTTTT
>TRBJ2-7|TRBD1|many|TRBV29-1
CSVRDRDWDEQYF
TGCAGCGTCCGGGACAGGGACTGGGACGAGCAGTACTTC
>TRBJ1-3|NA|many|TRBV7-8
CASSLVDRSGNTIYF
TGTGCCAGCAGCTTAGTCGACAGATCTGGAAACACCATATATTTT
>TRBJ2-7|NA|many|TRBV2
CASSEDRGLFEQYF
TGTGCCAGCAGTGAGGATCGAGGGTTATTCGAGCAGTACTTC
>TRBJ1-2|NA|many|TRBV20-1
CSARDPGSGYTF
TGCAGTGCTAGAGATCCGGGCAGCGGCTACACCTTC
>TRBJ2-7|NA|many|TRBV7-8
CASSLTSRTTLPEQYF
TGTGCCAGCAGTCTGACCTCCCGGACTACCCTTCCCGAGCAGTACTTC
>TRBJ2-1|NA|few|TRBV7-3
CASSPGLGEQFF
TGTGCCAGCAGCCCGGGACTTGGTGAGCAGTTCTTC
>TRBJ2-7|NA|many|TRBV24-1
CATSGRNSYEQYF
TGTGCCACCAGTGGGCGGAACTCCTACGAGCAGTACTTC
>TRBJ2-5|NA|NA|TRBV20-1
CSARAELFRETQYF
TGCAGTGCTAGAGCGGAGCTGTTTCGGGAGACCCAGTACTTC
>TRBJ2-7|NA|many|TRBV6-2/TRBV6-3
CASSRTGFSSYEQYF
TGTGCCAGCAGTCGGACTGGATTTAGCTCCTACGAGCAGTACTTC
>TRBJ2-2|NA|many|TRBV7-2
CASGENTGELFF
TGTGCCAGCGGCGAGAACACCGGGGAGCTGTTTTTT
>TRBJ2-7|NA|many|TRBV15
CATSRGPWDEQYF
TGTGCCACCAGCAGAGGACCTTGGGACGAGCAGTACTTC
>TRBJ1-1|NA|NA|TRBV4-1
CASSQVRQTEAFF
TGCGCCAGCAGCCAAGTGAGGCAGACTGAAGCTTTCTTT
>TRBJ2-2|NA|NA|TRBV30
CAWSEEGGMGGELFF
TGTGCCTGGAGTGAAGAAGGGGGAATGGGCGGGGAGCTGTTTTTT
>TRBJ2-5|NA|NA|TRBV6-5
CASSYSRHMWDEEETQYF
TGTGCCAGCAGTTACTCGAGGCATATGTGGGACGAGGAAGAGACCCAGTACTTC
>TRBJ2-7|NA|many|TRBV28
CASSLQGYEQYF
TGTGCCAGCAGTCTACAGGGCTACGAGCAGTACTTC
>TRBJ2-5|NA|many|TRBV29-1
CSVEDRGALQETQYF
TGCAGCGTTGAAGATCGAGGGGCTCTACAAGAGACCCAGTACTTC
>TRBJ1-2|TRBD1|few|TRBV5-1
CASSLGDKQGPNYGYTF
TGCGCCAGCAGCTTGGGGGATAAACAGGGGCCTAACTATGGCTACACCTTC
>TRBJ2-5|TRBD2|many|TRBV7-2
CASSFQGGEWETQYF
TGTGCCAGCAGCTTTCAGGGAGGGGAGTGGGAGACCCAGTACTTC
>TRBJ1-5|NA|NA|TRBV30
CAWSVGSTDQPQHF
TGTGCCTGGAGTGTAGGAAGCACTGATCAGCCCCAGCATTTT
>TRBJ2-1|NA|NA|TRBV11-2
CASSFRDISYNEQFF
TGTGCCAGCAGCTTCCGGGACATCTCCTACAATGAGCAGTTCTTC
>TRBJ2-6|TRBD1|many|TRBV5-1
CASSPGTGYVLTF
TGCGCCAGCAGCCCAGGGACAGGGTACGTCCTGACTTTC
>TRBJ2-7|NA|many|TRBV6-5
CASSYETGRDEQYF
TGTGCCAGCAGTTACGAGACAGGGAGGGACGAGCAGTACTTC
>TRBJ2-7|TRBD1|many|TRBV12-3/TRBV12-4
CASSLVQGRYSSYEQYF
TGTGCCAGCAGTTTAGTACAGGGGCGATACAGCTCCTACGAGCAGTACTTC
>TRBJ1-2|NA|many|TRBV6-2/TRBV6-3
CASSYAYGYTF
TGTGCCAGCAGTTATGCGTATGGCTACACCTTC
>TRBJ2-4|TRBD1|NA|TRBV5-5
CASSFSRTGGQAKNIQYF
TGTGCCAGCAGCTTCTCCCGGACAGGGGGCCAGGCCAAAAACATTCAGTACTTC
>TRBJ2-2|NA|many|TRBV24-1
CATSDLPPPGELFF
TGTGCCACCAGTGATTTGCCCCCTCCCGGGGAGCTGTTTTTT
>TRBJ2-7|NA|many|TRBV6-5
CASSYSTGPPAYEQYF
TGTGCCAGCAGTTACTCGACGGGTCCCCCGGCCTACGAGCAGTACTTC